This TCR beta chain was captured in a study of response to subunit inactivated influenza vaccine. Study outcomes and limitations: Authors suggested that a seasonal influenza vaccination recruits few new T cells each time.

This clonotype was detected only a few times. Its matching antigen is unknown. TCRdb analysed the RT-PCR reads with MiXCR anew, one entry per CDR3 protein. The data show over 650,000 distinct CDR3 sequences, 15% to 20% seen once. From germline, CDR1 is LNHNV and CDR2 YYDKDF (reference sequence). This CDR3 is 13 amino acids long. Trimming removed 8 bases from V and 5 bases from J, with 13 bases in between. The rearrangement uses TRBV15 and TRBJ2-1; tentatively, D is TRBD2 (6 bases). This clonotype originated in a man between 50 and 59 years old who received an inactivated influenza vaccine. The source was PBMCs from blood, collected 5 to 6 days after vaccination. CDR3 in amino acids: CATVLAPHNEQFF. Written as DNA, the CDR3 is TGTGCCACCGTCCTAGCGCCCCACAATGAGCAGTTCTTC.